This T cell receptor beta chain was found in a study of monozygotic twins with inflammatory bowel disease. Study outcomes and limitations: Discordant twins had repertoire similarity that did not differ from that of concordant twins, possibly from limited power.

With the 5' RACE reads reprocessed, TCRdb shows one record per CDR3 protein and no DNA. With under 150,000 distinct CDR3 sequences in the sample, the ten largest clones hold around 2.5%. Germline values: CDR1 LNHNV, CDR2 YYDKDF (reference sequence). This CDR3 spans 16 amino acids. About this clonotype: Its antigen is undetermined.

This sequence joins TRBV15 and TRBJ2-7; TCRdb's D call, TRBD1, is unchecked because there is no DNA. The receptor was derived from a human donor with ulcerative colitis or Crohn's disease, or a healthy co-twin of an affected twin (not recorded which). Material for sequencing was blood. CDR3 protein: CATSRESGGVGYEQYF.